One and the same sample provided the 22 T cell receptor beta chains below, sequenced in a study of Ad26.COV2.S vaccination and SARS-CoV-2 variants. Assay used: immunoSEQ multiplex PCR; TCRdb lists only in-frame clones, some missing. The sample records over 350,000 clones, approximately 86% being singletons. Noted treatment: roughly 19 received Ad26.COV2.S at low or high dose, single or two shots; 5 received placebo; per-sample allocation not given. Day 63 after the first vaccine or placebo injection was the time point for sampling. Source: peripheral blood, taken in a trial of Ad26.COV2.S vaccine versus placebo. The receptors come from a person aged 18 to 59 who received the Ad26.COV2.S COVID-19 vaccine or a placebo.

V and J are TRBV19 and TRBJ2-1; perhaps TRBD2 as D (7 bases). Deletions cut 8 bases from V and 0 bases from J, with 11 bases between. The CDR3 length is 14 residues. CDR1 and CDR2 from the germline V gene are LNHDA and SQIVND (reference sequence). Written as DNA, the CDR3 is TGTGCCAGTTCGAGGGGGGGCTCCTACAATGAGCAGTTCTTC. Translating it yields CASSRGGSYNEQFF.

The CDR3 DNA is TGTGCCAGCAGTCCTACCGACAGGGCGTTCACAGATACGCAGTATTTT. Its protein product is CASSPTDRAFTDTQYF. The chain recombines TRBV27 with TRBJ2-3; 7 bases agree with TRBD1. The CDR3 runs to 16 residues. The V gene end was trimmed by 5 bases and the J gene end by 2 bases; junction bases not matched to a gene: 10. Germline-derived CDR1 and CDR2 are MNHEY and SMNVEV (reference sequence).

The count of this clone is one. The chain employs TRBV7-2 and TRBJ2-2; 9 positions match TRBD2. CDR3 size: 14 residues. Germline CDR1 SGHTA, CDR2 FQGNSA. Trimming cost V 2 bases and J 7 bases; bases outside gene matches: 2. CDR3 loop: CASSLLLAGGELFF. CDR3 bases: TGTGCCAGCAGCTTACTACTAGCGGGCGGGGAGCTGTTTTTT.

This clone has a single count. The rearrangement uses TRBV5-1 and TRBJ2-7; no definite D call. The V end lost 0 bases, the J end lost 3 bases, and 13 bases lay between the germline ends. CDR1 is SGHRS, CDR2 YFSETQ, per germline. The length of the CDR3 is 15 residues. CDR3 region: CASSLDQAAVYEQYF. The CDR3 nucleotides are TGCGCCAGCAGCTTGGATCAGGCCGCGGTCTACGAGCAGTACTTC.

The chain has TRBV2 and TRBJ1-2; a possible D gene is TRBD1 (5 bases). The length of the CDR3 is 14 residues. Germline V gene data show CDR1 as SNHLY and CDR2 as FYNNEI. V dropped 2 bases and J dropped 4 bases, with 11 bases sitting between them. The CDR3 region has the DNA TGTGCCAGCAGTGAACGCAGGGTAGGCTATGGCTACACCTTC. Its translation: CASSERRVGYGYTF.

In DNA form, the CDR3 reads TGTGCCAGCAGCAGGGACAGGATGGGGGGTGCAACTAATGAAAAACTGTTTTTT. Translating it yields CASSRDRMGGATNEKLFF. This sequence joins TRBV5-6 and TRBJ1-4; 8 bases map to TRBD1. V was pared by 4 bases and J by 0 bases, with 11 bases of the junction left unmatched. Germline V CDR1 and CDR2: SGHDT, YYEEEE. The CDR3 runs 18 residues.

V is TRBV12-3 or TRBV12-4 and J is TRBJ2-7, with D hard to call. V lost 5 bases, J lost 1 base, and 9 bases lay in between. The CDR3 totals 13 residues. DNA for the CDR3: TGTGCCAGCAGTCGAGACTGGTCCTACGAGCAGTACTTC. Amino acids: CASSRDWSYEQYF.

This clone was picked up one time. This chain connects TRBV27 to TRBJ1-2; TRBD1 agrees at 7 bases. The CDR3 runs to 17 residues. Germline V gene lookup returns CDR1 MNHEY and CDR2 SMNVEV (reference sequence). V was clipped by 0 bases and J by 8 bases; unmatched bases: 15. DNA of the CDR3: TGTGCCAGCAGTTTATCCCTCACCGGGACAGTCAAATGGGGCTACACCTTC. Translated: CASSLSLTGTVKWGYTF.

CDR3 nucleotide sequence: TGTGCCAGCAGGGCGACAGGGGGTTACACCTTC. Translation gives CASRATGGYTF. The rearrangement uses TRBV3-1 (or the pseudogene TRBV3-2) and TRBJ1-2; 9 nucleotides align to TRBD1. CDR3 length: 11 residues. Trimming at V came to 6 bases and at J to 11 bases, leaving 4 bases not matched to a gene. In germline, CDR1 is LGHDT, CDR2 YNNKEL (reference sequence).

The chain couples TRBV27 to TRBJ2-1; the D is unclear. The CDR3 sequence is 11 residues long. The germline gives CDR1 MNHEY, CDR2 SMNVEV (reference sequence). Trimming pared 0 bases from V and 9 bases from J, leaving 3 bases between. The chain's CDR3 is CASSLSGEQFF. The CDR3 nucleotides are TGTGCCAGCAGTTTATCGGGTGAGCAGTTCTTC.

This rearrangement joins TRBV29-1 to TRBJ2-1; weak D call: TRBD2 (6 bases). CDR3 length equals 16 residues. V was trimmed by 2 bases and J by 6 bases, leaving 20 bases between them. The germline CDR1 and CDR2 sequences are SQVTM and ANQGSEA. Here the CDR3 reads CSVERLGGVTVNEQFF. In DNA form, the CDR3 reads TGCAGCGTTGAAAGGTTAGGCGGGGTGACGGTCAATGAGCAGTTCTTC.

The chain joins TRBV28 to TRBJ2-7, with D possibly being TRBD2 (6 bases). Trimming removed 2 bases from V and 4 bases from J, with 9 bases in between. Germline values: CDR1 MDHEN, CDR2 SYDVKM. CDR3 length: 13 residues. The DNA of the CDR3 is TGTGCCAGCAGTTTACCGGCGGGGTACGAGCAGTACTTC. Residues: CASSLPAGYEQYF.

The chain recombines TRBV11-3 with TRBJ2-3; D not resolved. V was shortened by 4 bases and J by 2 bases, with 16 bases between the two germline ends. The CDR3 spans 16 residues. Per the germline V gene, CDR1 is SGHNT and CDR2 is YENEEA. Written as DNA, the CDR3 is TGTGCCAGCAGCTCGTCCTTTCCTGCGGCCACAGATACGCAGTATTTT. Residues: CASSSSFPAATDTQYF.

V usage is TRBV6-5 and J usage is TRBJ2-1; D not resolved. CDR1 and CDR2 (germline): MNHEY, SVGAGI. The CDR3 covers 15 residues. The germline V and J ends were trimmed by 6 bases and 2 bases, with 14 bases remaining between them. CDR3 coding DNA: TGTGCCAGCAGAAGTTCTGGTATAACCTACAATGAGCAGTTCTTC. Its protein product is CASRSSGITYNEQFF.

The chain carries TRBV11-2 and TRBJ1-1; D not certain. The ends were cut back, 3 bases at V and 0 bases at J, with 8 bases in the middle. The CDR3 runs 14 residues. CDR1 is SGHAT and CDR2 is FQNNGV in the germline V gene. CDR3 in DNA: TGTGCCAGCAGCTTGGCGAATTTGAACACTGAAGCTTTCTTT. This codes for CASSLANLNTEAFF.

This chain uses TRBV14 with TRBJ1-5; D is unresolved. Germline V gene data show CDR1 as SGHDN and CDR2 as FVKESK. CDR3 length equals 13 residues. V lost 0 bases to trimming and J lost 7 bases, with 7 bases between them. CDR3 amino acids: CASSQDGWQPQHF. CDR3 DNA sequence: TGTGCCAGCAGCCAAGATGGTTGGCAGCCCCAGCATTTT.

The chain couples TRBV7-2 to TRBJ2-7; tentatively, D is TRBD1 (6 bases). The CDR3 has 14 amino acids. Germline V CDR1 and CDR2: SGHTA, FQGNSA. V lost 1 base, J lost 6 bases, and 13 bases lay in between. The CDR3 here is CASSLVGAPTEQYF. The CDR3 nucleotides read TGTGCCAGCAGCTTAGTGGGGGCTCCGACCGAGCAGTACTTC.

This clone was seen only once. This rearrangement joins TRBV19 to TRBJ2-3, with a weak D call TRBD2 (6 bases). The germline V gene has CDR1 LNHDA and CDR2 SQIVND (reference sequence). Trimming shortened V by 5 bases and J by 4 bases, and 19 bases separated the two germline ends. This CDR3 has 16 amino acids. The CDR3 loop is CASSPTGLPPADTQYF. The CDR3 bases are TGTGCCAGTAGTCCGACGGGACTCCCTCCCGCAGATACGCAGTATTTT.

In DNA form, the CDR3 reads TGTGCCAGCTCACCACCGGCTAGCGGGGGCGGAGAGACCCAGTACTTC. Translating it yields CASSPPASGGGETQYF. The chain joins TRBV18 to TRBJ2-5, with 10 bases aligning to TRBD2. Germline CDR1 reads KGHSH; CDR2 reads LQKENI. The CDR3 has 16 residues. After removal of 0 bases from V and 4 bases from J, the junction contained 5 bases not matched to a gene.

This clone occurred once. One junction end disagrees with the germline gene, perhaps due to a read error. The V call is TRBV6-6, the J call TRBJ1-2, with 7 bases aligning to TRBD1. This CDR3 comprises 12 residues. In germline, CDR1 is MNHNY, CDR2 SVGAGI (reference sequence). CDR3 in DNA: TGTGCCAGCAGTTACTTGCCTACGGGACAGCTCTTC. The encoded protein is CASSYLPTGQLF.

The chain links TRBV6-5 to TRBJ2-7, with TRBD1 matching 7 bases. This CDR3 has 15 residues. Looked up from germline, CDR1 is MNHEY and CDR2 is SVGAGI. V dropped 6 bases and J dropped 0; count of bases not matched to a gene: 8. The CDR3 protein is CASRTGTASSYEQYF. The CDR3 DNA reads TGTGCCAGCAGGACCGGGACAGCGAGCTCCTACGAGCAGTACTTC.

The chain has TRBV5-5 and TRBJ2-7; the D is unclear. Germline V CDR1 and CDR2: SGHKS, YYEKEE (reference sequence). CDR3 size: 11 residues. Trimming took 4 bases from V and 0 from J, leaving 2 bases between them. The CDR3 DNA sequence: TGTGCCAGCAGCCCCTCCTACGAGCAGTACTTC. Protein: CASSPSYEQYF.